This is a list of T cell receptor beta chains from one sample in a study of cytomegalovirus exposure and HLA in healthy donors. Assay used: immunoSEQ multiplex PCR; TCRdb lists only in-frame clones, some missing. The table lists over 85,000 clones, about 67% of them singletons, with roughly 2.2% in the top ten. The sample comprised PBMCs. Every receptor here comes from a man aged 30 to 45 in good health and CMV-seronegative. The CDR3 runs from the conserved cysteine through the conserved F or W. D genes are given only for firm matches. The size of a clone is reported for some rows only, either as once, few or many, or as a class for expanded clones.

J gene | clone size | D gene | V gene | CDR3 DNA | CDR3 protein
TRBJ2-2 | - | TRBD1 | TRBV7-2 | TGTGCTACGAGATCAACCGGGACAGTCACCGGGGAGCTGTTTTTT | CATRSTGTVTGELFF
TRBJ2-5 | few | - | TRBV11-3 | TGTGCCAGCAGGGTATCGGGACACCTCCAAGAGACCCAGTACTTC | CASRVSGHLQETQYF
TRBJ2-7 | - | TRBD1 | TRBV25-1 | TGTGCCAGCAGTGACCAAGACAGGGGTCCCTACGAGCAGTACTTC | CASSDQDRGPYEQYF
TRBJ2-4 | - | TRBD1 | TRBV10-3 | TGTGCCATCAGCCAACAGGGGGCGTCCAAAAACATTCAGTACTTC | CAISQQGASKNIQYF
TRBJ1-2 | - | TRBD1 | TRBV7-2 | TGTGCCAGCTTCTCCGGCACAGGGGCTAACTATGGCTACACCTTC | CASFSGTGANYGYTF
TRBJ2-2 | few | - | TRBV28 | TGTGCCAGCAGTTTATCGGGGGACACCGGGGAGCTGTTTTTT | CASSLSGDTGELFF
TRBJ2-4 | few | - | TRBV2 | TGTGCCAGCAGTGAATTCCAGTTAGCCAAAAACATTCAGTACTTC | CASSEFQLAKNIQYF
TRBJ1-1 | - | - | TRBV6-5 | TGTGCCAGCAGTTACCCCGGGGATATGGGAACTGAAGCTTTCTTT | CASSYPGDMGTEAFF
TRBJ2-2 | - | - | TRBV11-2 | TGTGCCAGCAGCTTCGGAGGGCCCTCTTGGGACACCGGGGAGCTGTTTTTT | CASSFGGPSWDTGELFF
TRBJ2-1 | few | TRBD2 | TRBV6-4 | TGTGCCAGCAGTGTTCGGGAGGGCAATGAGCAGTTCTTC | CASSVREGNEQFF
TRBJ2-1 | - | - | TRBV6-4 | TGTGCCAGCAGTGACTCGGCAGGGAGGAATGAGCAGTTCTTC | CASSDSAGRNEQFF
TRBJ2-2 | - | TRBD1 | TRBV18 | TGTGCCAGCTCAGGACAGGGAACGAACACCGGGGAGCTGTTTTTT | CASSGQGTNTGELFF
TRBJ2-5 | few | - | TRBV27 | TGTGCCAGCAGTTCGGGAGAGACCCAGTACTTC | CASSSGETQYF
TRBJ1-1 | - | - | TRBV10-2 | TGCGCCAGCAGTGAGCCCCCAGGGGCGCTCTCCTGGGGGTCGAACACTGAAGCTTTCTTT | CASSEPPGALSWGSNTEAFF
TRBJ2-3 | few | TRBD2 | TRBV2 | TGTGCCAGCAATCGTATTAGCGGGCGAAGCACAGATACGCAGTATTTT | CASNRISGRSTDTQYF
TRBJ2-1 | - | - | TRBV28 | TGTGCCAGCAGTTCCAGGGGAAGGGAGCAGTTCTTC | CASSSRGREQFF
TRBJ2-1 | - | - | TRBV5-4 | TGTGCCAGCAGCTTGGGACCGGGACTTTACGACAATGAGCAGTTCTTC | CASSLGPGLYDNEQFF
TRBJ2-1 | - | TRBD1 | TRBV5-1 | TGCGCCAGCAGCAAGCAGGGGGAAAGCGAGCAGTTCTTC | CASSKQGESEQFF
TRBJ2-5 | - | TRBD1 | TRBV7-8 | TGTGCCAGCAGCTTAAGGCGGGACAGGCAAGAGACCCAGTACTTC | CASSLRRDRQETQYF
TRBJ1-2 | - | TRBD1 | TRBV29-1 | TGCAGCGTTGGGGGAGGGTCGTGGACAGGGGGCGGAAGCTACACCTTC | CSVGGGSWTGGGSYTF